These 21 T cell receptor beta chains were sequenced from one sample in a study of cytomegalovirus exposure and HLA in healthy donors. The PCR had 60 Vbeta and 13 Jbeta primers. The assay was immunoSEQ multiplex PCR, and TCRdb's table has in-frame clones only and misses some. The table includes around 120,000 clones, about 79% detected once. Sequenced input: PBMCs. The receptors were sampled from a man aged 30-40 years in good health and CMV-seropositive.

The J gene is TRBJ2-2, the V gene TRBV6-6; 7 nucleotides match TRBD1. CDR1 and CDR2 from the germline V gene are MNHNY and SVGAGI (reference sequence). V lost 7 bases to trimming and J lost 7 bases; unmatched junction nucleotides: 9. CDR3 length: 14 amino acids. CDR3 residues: CASTADRSYGELFF. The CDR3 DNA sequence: TGTGCCAGCACTGCGGACAGGTCTTACGGGGAGCTGTTTTTT.

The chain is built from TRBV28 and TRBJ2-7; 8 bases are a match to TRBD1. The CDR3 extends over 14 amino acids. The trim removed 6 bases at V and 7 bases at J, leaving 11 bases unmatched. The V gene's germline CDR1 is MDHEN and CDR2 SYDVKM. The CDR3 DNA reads TGTGCCAGCAGACTTGCGGACAGGGTGGGAGAGCAGTACTTC. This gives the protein CASRLADRVGEQYF.

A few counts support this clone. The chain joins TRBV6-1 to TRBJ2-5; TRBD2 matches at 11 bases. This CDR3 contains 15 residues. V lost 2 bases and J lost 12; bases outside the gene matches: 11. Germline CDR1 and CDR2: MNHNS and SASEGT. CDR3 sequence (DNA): TGTGCCAGCAGTGAATCCCCGGGACTAGCGGCTACGAAGTACTTC. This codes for CASSESPGLAATKYF.

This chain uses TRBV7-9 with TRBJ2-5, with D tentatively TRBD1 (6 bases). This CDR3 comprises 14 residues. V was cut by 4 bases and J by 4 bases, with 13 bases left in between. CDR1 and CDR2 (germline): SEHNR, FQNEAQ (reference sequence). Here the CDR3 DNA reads TGTGCCAGCAGCTCCCCAGGACAGACAGAGACCCAGTACTTC. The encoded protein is CASSSPGQTETQYF. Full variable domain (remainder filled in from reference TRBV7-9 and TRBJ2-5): DTGVSQNPRHKITKRGQNVTFRCDPISEHNRLYWYRQTLGQGPEFLTYFQNEAQLEKSRLLSDRFSAERPKGSFSTLEIQRTEQGDSAMYLCASSSPGQTETQYFGPGTRLLVL.

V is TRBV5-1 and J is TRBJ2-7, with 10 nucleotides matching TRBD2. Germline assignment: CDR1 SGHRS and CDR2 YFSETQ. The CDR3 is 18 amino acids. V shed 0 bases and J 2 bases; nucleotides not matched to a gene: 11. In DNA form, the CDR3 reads TGCGCCAGCAGCTTGGGGGCTAGCGGGAGATCCTTCACCTACGAGCAGTACTTC. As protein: CASSLGASGRSFTYEQYF.

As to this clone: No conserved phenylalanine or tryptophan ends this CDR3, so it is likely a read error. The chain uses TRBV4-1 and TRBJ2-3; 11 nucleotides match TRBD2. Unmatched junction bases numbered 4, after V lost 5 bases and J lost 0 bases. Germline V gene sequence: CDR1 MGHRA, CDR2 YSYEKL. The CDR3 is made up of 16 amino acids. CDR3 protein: CASSFRLAGSTDTQYS. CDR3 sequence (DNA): TGCGCCAGCAGCTTCCGACTAGCGGGGAGCACAGATACGCAGTATTCT.

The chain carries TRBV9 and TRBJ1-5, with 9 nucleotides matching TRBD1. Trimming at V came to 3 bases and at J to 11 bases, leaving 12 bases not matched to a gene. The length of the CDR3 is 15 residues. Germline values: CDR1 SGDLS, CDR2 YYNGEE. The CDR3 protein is CASSATGGPLWTQHF. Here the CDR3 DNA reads TGTGCCAGCAGCGCCACAGGGGGCCCACTGTGGACCCAGCATTTT.

As DNA, the CDR3 is TGTGCCAGCAGACTCAGGGGGGCGAAATACGAGCAGTACTTC. This sequence encodes CASRLRGAKYEQYF. This chain connects TRBV2 to TRBJ2-7; perhaps TRBD1 as D (7 bases). CDR3 length: 14 residues. Germline CDR1 is SNHLY and CDR2 is FYNNEI. The V and J ends lost 6 bases and 4 bases respectively, with 16 bases between them. Full variable domain (rest looked up from reference TRBV2 and TRBJ2-7): EPEVTQTPSHQVTQMGQEVILRCVPISNHLYFYWYRQILGQKVEFLVSFYNNEISEKSEIFDDQFSVERPDGSNFTLKIRSTKLEDSAMYFCASRLRGAKYEQYFGPGTRLTVT.

The CDR3 DNA reads TGTGCCAGCAGTAGCGGGAGCTCCTACAATGAGCAGTTCTTC. Residues: CASSSGSSYNEQFF. The chain carries TRBV6-6 and TRBJ2-1, with 8 bases identical to TRBD2. Germline CDR1 MNHNY, CDR2 SVGAGI (reference sequence). The CDR3 contains 14 residues. V was pared by 5 bases and J by 0 bases, with 0 bases of the junction left unmatched.

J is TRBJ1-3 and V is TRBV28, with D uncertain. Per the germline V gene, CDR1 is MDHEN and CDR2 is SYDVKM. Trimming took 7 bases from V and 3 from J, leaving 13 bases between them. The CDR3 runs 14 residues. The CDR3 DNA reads TGTGCCAGCACCCGAGCGGGTAGTGGAAACACCATATATTTT. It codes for CASTRAGSGNTIYF.

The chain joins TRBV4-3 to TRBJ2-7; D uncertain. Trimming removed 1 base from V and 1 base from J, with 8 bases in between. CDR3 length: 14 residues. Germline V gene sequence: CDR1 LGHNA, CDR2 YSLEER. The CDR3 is CASSQGTKSYEQYF. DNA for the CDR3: TGCGCCAGCAGCCAAGGTACAAAGTCCTACGAGCAGTACTTC.

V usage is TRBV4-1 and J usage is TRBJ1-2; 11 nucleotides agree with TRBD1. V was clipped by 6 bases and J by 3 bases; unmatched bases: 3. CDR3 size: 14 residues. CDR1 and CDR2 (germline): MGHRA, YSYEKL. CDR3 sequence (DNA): TGCGCCAGCAGAAGGACAGGGGGCGACTATGGCTACACCTTC. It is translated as CASRRTGGDYGYTF.

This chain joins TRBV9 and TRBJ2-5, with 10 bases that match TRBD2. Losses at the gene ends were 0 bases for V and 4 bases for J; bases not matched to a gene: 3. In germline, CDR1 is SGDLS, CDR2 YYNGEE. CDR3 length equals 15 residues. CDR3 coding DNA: TGTGCCAGCAGCGTAGAGCGGGAGGGCCCAGAGACCCAGTACTTC. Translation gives CASSVEREGPETQYF.

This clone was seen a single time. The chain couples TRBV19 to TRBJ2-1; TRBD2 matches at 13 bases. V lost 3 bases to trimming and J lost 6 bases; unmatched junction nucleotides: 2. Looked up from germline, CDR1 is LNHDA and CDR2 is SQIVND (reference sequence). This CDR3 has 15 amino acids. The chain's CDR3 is CASSIGLAGVNEQFF. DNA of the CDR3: TGTGCCAGTAGTATCGGACTAGCGGGAGTCAATGAGCAGTTCTTC.

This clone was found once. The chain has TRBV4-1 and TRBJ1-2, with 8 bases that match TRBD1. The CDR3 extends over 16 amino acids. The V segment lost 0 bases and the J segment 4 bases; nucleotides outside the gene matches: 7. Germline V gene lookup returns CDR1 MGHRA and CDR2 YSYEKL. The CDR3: CASSQELPGGFYGYTF. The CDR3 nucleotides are TGCGCCAGCAGCCAAGAACTACCAGGGGGCTTCTATGGCTACACCTTC.

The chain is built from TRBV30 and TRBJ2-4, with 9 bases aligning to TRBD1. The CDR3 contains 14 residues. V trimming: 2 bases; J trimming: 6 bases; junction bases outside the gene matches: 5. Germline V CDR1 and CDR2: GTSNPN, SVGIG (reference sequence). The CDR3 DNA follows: TGTGCCTGGAGTACAGGGGGCGATCCAAACATTCAGTACTTC. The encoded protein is CAWSTGGDPNIQYF. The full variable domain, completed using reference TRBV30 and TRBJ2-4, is SQTIHQWPATLVQPVGSPLSLECTVEGTSNPNLYWYRQAAGRGLQLLFYSVGIGQISSEVPQNLSASRPQDRQFILSSKKLLLSDSGFYLCAWSTGGDPNIQYFGAGTRLSVL.

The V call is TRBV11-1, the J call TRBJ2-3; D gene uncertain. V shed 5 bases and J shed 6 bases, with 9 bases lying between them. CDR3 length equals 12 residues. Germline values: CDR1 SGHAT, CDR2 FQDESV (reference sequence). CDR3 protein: CASSQAWDTQYF. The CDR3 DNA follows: TGTGCCAGCAGCCAGGCGTGGGATACGCAGTATTTT.

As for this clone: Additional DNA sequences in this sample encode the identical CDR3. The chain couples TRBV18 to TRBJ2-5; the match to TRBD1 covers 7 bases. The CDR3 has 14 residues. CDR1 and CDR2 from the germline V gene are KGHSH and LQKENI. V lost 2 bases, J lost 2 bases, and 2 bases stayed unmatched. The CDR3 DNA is TGTGCCAGCTCACCAGGGACAGCACAAGAGACCCAGTACTTC. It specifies CASSPGTAQETQYF.

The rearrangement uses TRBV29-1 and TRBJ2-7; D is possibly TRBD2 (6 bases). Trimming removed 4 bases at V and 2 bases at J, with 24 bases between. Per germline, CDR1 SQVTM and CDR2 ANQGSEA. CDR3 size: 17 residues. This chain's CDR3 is CSVVVSPTLTRTYEQYF. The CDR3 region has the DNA TGCAGCGTTGTGGTGTCCCCGACTCTGACTAGGACCTACGAGCAGTACTTC.

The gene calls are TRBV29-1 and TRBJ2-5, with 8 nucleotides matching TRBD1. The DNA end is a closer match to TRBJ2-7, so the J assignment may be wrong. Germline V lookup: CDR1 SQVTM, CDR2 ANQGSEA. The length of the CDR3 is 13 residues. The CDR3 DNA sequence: TGCAGCGTTGGGACAGGGTGGCGTGGCGAGCAGTACTTC. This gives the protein CSVGTGWRGEQYF.

This CDR3 reads CASSLISASSYNEQFF. Here the CDR3 DNA reads TGCGCCAGCAGCTTAATAAGCGCGAGCTCCTACAATGAGCAGTTCTTC. The rearrangement uses TRBV5-1 and TRBJ2-1, with D unclear. V was pared by 2 bases and J by 0 bases, with 12 bases between. CDR3 length: 16 amino acids. The germline CDR1 and CDR2 sequences are SGHRS and YFSETQ.